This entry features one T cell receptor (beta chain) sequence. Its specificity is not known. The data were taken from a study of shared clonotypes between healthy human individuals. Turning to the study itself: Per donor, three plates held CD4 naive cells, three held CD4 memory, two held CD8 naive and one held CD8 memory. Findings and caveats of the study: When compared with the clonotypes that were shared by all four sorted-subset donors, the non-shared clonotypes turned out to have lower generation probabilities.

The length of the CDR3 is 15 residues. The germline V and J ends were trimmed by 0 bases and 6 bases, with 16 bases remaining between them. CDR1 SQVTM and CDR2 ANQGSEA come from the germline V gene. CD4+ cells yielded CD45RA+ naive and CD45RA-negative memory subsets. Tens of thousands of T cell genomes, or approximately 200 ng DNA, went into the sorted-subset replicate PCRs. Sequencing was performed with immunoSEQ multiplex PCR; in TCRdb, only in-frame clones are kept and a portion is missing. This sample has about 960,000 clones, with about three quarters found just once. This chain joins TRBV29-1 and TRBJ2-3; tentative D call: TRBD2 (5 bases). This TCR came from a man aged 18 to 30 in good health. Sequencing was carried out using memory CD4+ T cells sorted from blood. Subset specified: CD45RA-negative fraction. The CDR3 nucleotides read TGCAGCGTTGAAGAAAACCAGGTTTCGGGGGATACGCAGTATTTT. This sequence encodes CSVEENQVSGDTQYF.